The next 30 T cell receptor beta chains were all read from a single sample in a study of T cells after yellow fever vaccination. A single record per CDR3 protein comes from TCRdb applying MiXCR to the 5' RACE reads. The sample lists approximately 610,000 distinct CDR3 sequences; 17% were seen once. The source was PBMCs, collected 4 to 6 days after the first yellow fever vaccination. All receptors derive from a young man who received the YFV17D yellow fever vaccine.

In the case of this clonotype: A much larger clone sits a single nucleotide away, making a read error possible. This CDR3 is CASSYSGGSTGELFF. The CDR3 coding sequence is TGTGCCAGCAGTTACTCGGGGGGGTCCACCGGGGAGCTGTTTTTT. The genes are TRBV6-5 and TRBJ2-2, with 7 bases fitting TRBD2. Germline CDR1 MNHEY, CDR2 SVGAGI. The CDR3 sequence is 15 residues long. Unmatched junction bases numbered 2, after V lost 0 bases and J lost 4 bases.

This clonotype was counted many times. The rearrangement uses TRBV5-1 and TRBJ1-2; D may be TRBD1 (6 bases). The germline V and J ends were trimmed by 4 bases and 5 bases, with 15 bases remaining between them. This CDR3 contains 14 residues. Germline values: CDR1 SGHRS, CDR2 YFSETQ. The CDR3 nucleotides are TGCGCCAGCAGCGCCTTGGACAGCTCATATGGCTACACCTTC. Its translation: CASSALDSSYGYTF. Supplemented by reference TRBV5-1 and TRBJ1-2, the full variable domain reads KAGVTQTPRYLIKTRGQQVTLSCSPISGHRSVSWYQQTPGQGLQFLFEYFSETQRNKGNFPGRFSGRQFSNSRSEMNVSTLELGDSALYLCASSALDSSYGYTFGSGTRLTVV.

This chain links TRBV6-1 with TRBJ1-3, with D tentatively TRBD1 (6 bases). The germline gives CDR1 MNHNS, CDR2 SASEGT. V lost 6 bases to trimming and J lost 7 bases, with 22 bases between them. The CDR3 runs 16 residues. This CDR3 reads CASRQLRGRRVNTIYF. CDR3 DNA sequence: TGTGCCAGCAGGCAACTCAGGGGTAGGCGAGTGAACACCATATATTTT.

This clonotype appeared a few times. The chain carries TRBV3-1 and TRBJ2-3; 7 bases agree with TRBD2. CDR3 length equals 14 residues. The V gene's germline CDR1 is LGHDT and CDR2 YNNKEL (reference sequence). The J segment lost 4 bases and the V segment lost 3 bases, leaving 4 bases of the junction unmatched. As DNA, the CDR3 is TGTGCCAGCAGCCACGCGGGGGATCCAGATACGCAGTATTTT. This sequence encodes CASSHAGDPDTQYF.

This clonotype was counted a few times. DNA of the CDR3: TGTGCCAGCAGCGTAGGGGCAGGGGGTAAGAACACTGAAGCTTTCTTT. Its translation is CASSVGAGGKNTEAFF. This rearrangement joins TRBV9 to TRBJ1-1; 7 nucleotides line up with TRBD1. Trimming took 0 bases from V and 1 from J; bases not matched to a gene: 6. Germline values: CDR1 SGDLS, CDR2 YYNGEE. The CDR3 has 16 residues.

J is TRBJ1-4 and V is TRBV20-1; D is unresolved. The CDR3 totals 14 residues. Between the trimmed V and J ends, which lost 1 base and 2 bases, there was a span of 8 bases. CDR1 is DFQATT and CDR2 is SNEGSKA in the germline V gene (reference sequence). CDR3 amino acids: CSARVWETNEKLFF. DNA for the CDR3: TGCAGTGCTAGAGTGTGGGAGACTAATGAAAAACTGTTTTTT.

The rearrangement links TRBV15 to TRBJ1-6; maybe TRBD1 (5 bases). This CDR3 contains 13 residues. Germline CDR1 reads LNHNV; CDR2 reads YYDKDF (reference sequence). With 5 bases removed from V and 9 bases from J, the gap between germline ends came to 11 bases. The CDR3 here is CATSSGGGSPLHF. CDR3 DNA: TGTGCCACCAGCTCTGGGGGAGGTTCACCCCTCCACTTT.

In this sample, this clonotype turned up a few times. Here the CDR3 reads CASSYTRGANYGYTF. CDR3 in DNA: TGTGCCAGCAGTTATACGCGGGGCGCGAACTATGGCTACACCTTC. The chain links TRBV6-5 to TRBJ1-2, with D possibly TRBD1 on 5 matching bases. This CDR3 comprises 15 residues. Germline CDR1 is MNHEY and CDR2 is SVGAGI. V was pared by 3 bases and J by 2 bases, with 13 bases between.

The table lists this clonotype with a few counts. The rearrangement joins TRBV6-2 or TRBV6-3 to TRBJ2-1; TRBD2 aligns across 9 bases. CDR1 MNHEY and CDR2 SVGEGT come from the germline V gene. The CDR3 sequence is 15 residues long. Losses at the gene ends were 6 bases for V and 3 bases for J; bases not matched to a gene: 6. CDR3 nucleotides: TGTGCCAGCAGAAGGCGGGGGGGCCTCTACAATGAGCAGTTCTTC. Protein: CASRRRGGLYNEQFF.

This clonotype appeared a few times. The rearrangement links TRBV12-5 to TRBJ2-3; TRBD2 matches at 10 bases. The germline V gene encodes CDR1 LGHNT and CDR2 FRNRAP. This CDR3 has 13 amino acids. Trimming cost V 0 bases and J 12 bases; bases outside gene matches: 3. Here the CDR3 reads CASGLVSGGAQYF. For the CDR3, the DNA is TGTGCTAGTGGTTTGGTAAGCGGGGGGGCCCAGTATTTT.

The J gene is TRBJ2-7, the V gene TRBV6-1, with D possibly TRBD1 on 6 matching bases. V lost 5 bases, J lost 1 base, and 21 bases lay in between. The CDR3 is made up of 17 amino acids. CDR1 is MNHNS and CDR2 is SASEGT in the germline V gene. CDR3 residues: CASSLSVMGARSYEQYF. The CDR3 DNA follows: TGTGCCAGCAGTCTCTCAGTGATGGGGGCGAGGTCCTACGAGCAGTACTTC.

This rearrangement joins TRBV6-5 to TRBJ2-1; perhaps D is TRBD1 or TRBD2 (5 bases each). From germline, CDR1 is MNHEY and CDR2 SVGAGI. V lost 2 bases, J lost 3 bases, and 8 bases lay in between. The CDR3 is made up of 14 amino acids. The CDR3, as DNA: TGTGCCAGCAGTTACCGGGGCAACTACAATGAGCAGTTCTTC. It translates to CASSYRGNYNEQFF.

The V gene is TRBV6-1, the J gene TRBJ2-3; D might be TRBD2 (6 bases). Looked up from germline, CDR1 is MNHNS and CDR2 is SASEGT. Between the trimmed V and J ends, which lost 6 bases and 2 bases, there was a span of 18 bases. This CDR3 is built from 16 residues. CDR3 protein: CASSPSLSGPTDTQYF. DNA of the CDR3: TGTGCCAGCAGCCCGTCCCTGAGCGGGCCCACAGATACGCAGTATTTT.

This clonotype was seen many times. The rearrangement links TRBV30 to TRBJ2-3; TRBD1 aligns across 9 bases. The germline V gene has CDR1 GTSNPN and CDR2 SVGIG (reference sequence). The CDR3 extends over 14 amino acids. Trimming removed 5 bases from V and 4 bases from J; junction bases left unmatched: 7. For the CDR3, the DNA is TGTGCCTGGGGAAGGGGACAGGGAGCAGATACGCAGTATTTT. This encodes CAWGRGQGADTQYF.

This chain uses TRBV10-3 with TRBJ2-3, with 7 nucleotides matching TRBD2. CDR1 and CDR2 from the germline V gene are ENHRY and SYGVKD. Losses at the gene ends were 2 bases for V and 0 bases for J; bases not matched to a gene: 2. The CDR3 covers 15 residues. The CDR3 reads CAISEGGGSTDTQYF. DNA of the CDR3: TGTGCCATCAGTGAGGGCGGGGGAAGCACAGATACGCAGTATTTT.

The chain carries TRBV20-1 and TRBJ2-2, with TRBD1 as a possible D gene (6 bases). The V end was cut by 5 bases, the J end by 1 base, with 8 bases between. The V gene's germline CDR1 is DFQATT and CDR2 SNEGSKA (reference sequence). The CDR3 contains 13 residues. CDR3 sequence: CSAQTGNTGELFF. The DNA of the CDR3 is TGCAGTGCTCAGACAGGGAACACCGGGGAGCTGTTTTTT.

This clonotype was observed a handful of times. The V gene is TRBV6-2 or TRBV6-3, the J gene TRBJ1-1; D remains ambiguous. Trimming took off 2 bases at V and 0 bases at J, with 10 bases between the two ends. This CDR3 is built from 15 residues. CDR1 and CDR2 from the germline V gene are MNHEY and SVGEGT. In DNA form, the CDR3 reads TGTGCCAGCAGTTACCTTGACAACCTGAACACTGAAGCTTTCTTT. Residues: CASSYLDNLNTEAFF.

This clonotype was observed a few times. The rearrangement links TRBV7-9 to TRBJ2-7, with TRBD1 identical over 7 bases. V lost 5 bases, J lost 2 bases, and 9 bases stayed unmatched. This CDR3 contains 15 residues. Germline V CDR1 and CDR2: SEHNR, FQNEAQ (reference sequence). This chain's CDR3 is CASSGRQGTTYEQYF. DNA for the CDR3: TGTGCCAGCAGCGGACGACAGGGAACCACCTACGAGCAGTACTTC.

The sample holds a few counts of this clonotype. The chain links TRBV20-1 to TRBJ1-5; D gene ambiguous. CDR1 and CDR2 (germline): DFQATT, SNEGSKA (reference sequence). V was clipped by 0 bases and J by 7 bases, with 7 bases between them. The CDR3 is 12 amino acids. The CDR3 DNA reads TGCAGTGCTAGAGAAGGTGGACAGCCCCAGCATTTT. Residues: CSAREGGQPQHF.

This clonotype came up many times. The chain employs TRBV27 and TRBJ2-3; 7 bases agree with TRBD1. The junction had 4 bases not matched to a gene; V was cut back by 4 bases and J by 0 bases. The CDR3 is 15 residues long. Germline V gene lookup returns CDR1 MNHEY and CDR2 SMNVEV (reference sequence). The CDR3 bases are TGTGCCAGCAGTTCTCCAGGGGGAAGCACAGATACGCAGTATTTT. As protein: CASSSPGGSTDTQYF.

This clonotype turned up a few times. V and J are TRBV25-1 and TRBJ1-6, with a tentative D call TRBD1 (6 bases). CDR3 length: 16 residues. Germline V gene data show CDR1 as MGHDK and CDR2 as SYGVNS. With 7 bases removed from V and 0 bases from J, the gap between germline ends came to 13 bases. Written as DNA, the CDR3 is TGTGCCAGCATAAAAAAGGACAGCTCCTATAATTCACCCCTCCACTTT. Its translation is CASIKKDSSYNSPLHF.

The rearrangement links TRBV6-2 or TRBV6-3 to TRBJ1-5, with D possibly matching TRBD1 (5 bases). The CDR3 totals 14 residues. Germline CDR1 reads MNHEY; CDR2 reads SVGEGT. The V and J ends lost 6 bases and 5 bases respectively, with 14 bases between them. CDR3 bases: TGTGCCAGCAGGGGAATGGTGGGGGATCAGCCCCAGCATTTT. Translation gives CASRGMVGDQPQHF.

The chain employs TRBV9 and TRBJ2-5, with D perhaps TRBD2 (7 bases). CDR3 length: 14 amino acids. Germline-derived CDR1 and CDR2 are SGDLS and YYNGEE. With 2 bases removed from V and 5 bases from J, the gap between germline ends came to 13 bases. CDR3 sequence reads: CASSVLGRGETQYF. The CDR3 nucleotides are TGTGCCAGCAGCGTCCTAGGGAGGGGGGAGACCCAGTACTTC.

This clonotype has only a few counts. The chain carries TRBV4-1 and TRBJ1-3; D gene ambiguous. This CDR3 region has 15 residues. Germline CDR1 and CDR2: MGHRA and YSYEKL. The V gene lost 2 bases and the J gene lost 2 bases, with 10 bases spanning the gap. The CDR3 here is CASSQTEQTGNTIYF. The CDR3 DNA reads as TGCGCCAGCAGCCAAACGGAGCAGACTGGAAACACCATATATTTT.

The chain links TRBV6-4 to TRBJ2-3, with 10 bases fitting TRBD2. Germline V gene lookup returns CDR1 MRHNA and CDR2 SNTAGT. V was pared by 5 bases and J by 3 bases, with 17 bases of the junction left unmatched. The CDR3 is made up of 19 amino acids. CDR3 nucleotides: TGTGCCAGCAGTCATACCGGGGGGAGCGGGGGGGCCGGAACAGATACGCAGTATTTT. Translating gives CASSHTGGSGGAGTDTQYF.

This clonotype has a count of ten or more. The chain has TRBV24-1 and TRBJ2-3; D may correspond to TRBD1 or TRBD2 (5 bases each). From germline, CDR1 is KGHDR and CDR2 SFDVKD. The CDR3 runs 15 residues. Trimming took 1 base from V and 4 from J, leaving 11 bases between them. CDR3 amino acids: CATSDFSGPSDTQYF. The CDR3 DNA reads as TGTGCCACCAGTGATTTCTCGGGGCCATCAGATACGCAGTATTTT.

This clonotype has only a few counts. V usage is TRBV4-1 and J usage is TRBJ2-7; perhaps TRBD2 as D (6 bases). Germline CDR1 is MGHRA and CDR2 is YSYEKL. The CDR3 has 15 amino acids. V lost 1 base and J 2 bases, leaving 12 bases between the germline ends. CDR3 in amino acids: CASSQGMEGTYEQYV. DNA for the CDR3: TGCGCCAGCAGCCAAGGAATGGAGGGCACCTACGAGCAGTACGTC.

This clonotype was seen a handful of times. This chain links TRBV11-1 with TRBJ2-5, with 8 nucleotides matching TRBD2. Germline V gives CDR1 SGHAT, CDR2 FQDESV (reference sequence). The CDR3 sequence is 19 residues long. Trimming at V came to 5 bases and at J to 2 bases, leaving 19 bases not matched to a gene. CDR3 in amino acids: CASSPYGDRQRGMQETQYF. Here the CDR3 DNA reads TGTGCCAGCAGCCCCTACGGGGATCGGCAGCGGGGGATGCAAGAGACCCAGTACTTC.

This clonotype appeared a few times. CDR3 nucleotides: TGCGCCAGCAGCCAACTGGCAGGCCCCTACGAGCAGTACTTC. Protein: CASSQLAGPYEQYF. The rearrangement uses TRBV4-3 and TRBJ2-7; D uncertain. Trimming removed 2 bases at V and 2 bases at J, with 10 bases between. CDR3 size: 14 residues. Germline assignment: CDR1 LGHNA and CDR2 YSLEER.

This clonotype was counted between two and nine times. In DNA, the CDR3 is TGTGCCAGTATACGAACTGGGGTTAGCTACAATGAGCAGTTCTTC. It codes for CASIRTGVSYNEQFF. The chain uses TRBV19 and TRBJ2-1, with D hard to call. The V gene lost 7 bases and the J gene lost 3 bases, with 16 bases spanning the gap. The germline gives CDR1 LNHDA, CDR2 SQIVND (reference sequence). CDR3 size: 15 residues.